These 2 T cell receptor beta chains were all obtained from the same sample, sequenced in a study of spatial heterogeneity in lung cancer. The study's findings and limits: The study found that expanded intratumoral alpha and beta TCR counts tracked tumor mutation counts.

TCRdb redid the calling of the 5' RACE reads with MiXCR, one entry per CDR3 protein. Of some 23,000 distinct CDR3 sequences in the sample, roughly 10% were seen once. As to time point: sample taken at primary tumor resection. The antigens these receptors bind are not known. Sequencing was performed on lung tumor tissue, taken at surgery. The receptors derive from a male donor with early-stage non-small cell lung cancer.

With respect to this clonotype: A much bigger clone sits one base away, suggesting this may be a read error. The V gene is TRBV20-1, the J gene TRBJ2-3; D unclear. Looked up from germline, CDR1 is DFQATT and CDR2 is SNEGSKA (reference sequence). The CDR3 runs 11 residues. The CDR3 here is CSVPIPDTLYF. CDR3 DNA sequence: TGCAGTGTCCCCATCCCAGATACGCTGTATTTT.

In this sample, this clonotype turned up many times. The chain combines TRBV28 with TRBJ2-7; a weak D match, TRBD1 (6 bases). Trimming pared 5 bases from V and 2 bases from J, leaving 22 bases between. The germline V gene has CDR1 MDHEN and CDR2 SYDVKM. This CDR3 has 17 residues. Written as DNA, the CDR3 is TGTGCCAGCAGTCCAGGACCCCAGGGGATCGTCCCCTACGAGCAGTACTTC. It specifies CASSPGPQGIVPYEQYF.